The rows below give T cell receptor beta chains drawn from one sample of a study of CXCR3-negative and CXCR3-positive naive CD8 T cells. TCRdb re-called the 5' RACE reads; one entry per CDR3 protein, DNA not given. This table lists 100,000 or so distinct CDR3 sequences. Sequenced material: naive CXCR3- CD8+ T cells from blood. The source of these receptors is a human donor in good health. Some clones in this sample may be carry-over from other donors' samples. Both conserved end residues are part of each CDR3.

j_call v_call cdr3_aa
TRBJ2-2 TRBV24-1 CATSDRTSGSTGEQFF
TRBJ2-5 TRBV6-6 CASSPPGINTQETQYF
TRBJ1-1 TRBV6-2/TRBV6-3 CASSPFKVEAFF
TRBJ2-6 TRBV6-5 CASSTGFSGANVLTF
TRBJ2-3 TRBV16 CASSQSRGASTDTQYF
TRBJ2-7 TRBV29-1 CGCVGEDYEQYF
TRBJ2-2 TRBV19 CASSLAAGITGELFF
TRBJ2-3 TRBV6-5 CASSYSQGTDTQYF
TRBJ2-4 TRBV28 CASSSGQPGDIQYF
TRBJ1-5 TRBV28 CASTYSSRGQPQHF
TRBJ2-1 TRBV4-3 CASSQVGASYNEQFF
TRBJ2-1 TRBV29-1 CSVEGGGAIWIF
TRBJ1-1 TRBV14 CASSQNDWNTEAFF
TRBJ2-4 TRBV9 CASSPADGKNIQYF
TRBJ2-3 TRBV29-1 CSVDGLSTDTQYF
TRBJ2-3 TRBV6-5 CASSSEPAGWDTQYF
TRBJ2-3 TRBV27 CASSSLGTDTQYF
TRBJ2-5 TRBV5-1 CASSPPGTEEETQYF
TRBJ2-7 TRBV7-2 CASSLAAQVDEQYF
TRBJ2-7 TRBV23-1 CASTNASAAGDSYEQYF
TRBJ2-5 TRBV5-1 CASSPNTVPDQETQYF
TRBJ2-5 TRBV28 CASSLVETQYF
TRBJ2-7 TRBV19 CASRRGVYEQYF
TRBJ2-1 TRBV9 CASSVLEWGEQFF
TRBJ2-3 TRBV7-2 CASSLVAGAYTDTQYF
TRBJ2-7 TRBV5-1 CASSSVYEQYF